One and the same sample provided the 17 T cell receptor beta chains below, sequenced in a study of technical replicates of blood from a handful of donors. Method: immunoSEQ multiplex PCR; TCRdb's copy keeps in-frame clones and lacks some. The sample gives approximately 70,000 clones, over 85% of which show up once; around 0.38% is in the top ten. Sequences were obtained from T cells isolated from PBMCs. All receptors derive from a human donor in good health.

The chain carries TRBV29-1 and TRBJ1-1; D unresolved. The CDR3 covers 10 residues. Trimming shortened V by 6 bases and J by 11 bases, and 13 bases separated the two germline ends. CDR1 and CDR2 (germline): SQVTM, ANQGSEA. CDR3 region: CSVRNLRAFF. The DNA of the CDR3 is TGCAGCGTCCGGAACCTGAGGGCTTTCTTT.

V and J are TRBV19 and TRBJ2-1; 7 bases are a match to TRBD2. V gave up 2 bases and J gave up 4 bases; unmatched junction bases: 2. Germline assignment: CDR1 LNHDA and CDR2 SQIVND (reference sequence). CDR3 length: 14 residues. The CDR3 loop is CASSIFSGYNEQFF. In DNA, the CDR3 is TGTGCCAGTAGTATATTTAGCGGGTACAATGAGCAGTTCTTC.

The chain links TRBV6-5 to TRBJ1-2; maybe TRBD1 (6 bases). The CDR3 runs 13 residues. Germline values: CDR1 MNHEY, CDR2 SVGAGI. V lost 8 bases, J lost 14 bases, and 24 bases lay in between. CDR3 region: CASLPGAGWSETF. In DNA, the CDR3 is TGTGCCAGCCTGCCAGGGGCAGGGTGGAGCGAGACCTTC.

The chain recombines TRBV11-3 with TRBJ2-3, with no clear D. The CDR3 contains 13 residues. Germline V gives CDR1 SGHNT, CDR2 YENEEA. Trimming pared 5 bases from V and 5 bases from J, leaving 11 bases between. The CDR3 region has the DNA TGTGCCAGCAGCCTCGGTGCTGAAGATACGCAGTATTTT. Translating it yields CASSLGAEDTQYF.

This sequence joins TRBV5-1 and TRBJ2-4; 10 bases match TRBD1. The CDR3 runs 17 residues. Germline CDR1 is SGHRS and CDR2 is YFSETQ. V gave up 1 base and J gave up 3 bases; unmatched junction bases: 7. Here the CDR3 DNA reads TGCGCCAGCAGCTTGACCGGGACAGGGGTGCTCAAAAACATTCAGTACTTC. Its protein is CASSLTGTGVLKNIQYF. Based on the CDR3 plus reference TRBV5-1 and TRBJ2-4, the full variable domain is KAGVTQTPRYLIKTRGQQVTLSCSPISGHRSVSWYQQTPGQGLQFLFEYFSETQRNKGNFPGRFSGRQFSNSRSEMNVSTLELGDSALYLCASSLTGTGVLKNIQYFGAGTRLSVL.

J is TRBJ2-3 and V is TRBV30; TRBD2 is a possible D gene (6 bases). V was cut by 3 bases and J by 6 bases, with 10 bases left in between. This CDR3 spans 12 amino acids. Germline V gene sequence: CDR1 GTSNPN, CDR2 SVGIG (reference sequence). The CDR3 sequence is CAWRGAGDTQYF. The CDR3 DNA sequence: TGTGCCTGGAGAGGGGCGGGGGATACGCAGTATTTT.

The chain combines TRBV5-8 with TRBJ1-5; a possible D gene is TRBD1 (5 bases). The CDR3 has 15 amino acids. Trimming stripped 0 bases from V and 5 bases from J, with 12 bases between. CDR1 and CDR2 from the germline V gene are SGHTS and YDEGEE. Here the CDR3 DNA reads TGTGCCAGCAGCTTGGTAGGGAGGGGTTATCAGCCCCAGCATTTT. The encoded protein is CASSLVGRGYQPQHF.

The J gene is TRBJ2-3, the V gene TRBV15; 8 bases match TRBD2. This CDR3 spans 15 amino acids. Germline V CDR1 and CDR2: LNHNV, YYDKDF (reference sequence). V shed 1 base and J 5 bases; nucleotides not matched to a gene: 5. The CDR3 protein is CATSRVREVEDTQYF. CDR3 DNA sequence: TGTGCCACCAGCAGAGTGCGGGAGGTTGAAGATACGCAGTATTTT.

The CDR3 protein is CASSERDYREKNTEAFF. The CDR3 nucleotides read TGTGCCAGCAGCGAACGTGACTACAGGGAAAAGAACACTGAAGCTTTCTTT. The rearrangement links TRBV11-3 to TRBJ1-1, with D tentatively TRBD1 (6 bases). The germline CDR1 and CDR2 sequences are SGHNT and YENEEA. The V end was cut by 5 bases, the J end by 1 base, with 20 bases between. The CDR3 contains 17 residues.

J is TRBJ2-7 and V is TRBV7-2; D is unresolved. Between the trimmed V and J ends, which lost 0 bases and 12 bases, there was a span of 15 bases. CDR1 is SGHTA, CDR2 FQGNSA, per germline. The CDR3 is 13 amino acids. The CDR3 coding sequence is TGTGCCAGCAGCTTAGCTTACGGAGCTAGGCGGTACTTC. This encodes CASSLAYGARRYF.

The rearrangement links TRBV7-3 to TRBJ2-3; the D gene is possibly TRBD2 (6 bases). Germline V gene data show CDR1 as SGHTA and CDR2 as FQGTGA. CDR3 size: 14 residues. The V end was cut by 4 bases, the J end by 6 bases, with 14 bases between. CDR3 nucleotides: TGTGCCAGCAGCTCGCCCGGGAGCCCGGATACGCAGTATTTT. Residues: CASSSPGSPDTQYF. The full variable domain, in which reference TRBV7-3 and TRBJ2-3 provide the parts outside the CDR3, is GAGVSQTPSNKVTEKGKYVELRCDPISGHTALYWYRQSLGQGPEFLIYFQGTGAADDSGLPNDRFFAVRPEGSVSTLKIQRTERGDSAVYLCASSSPGSPDTQYFGPGTRLTVL.

J is TRBJ1-1 and V is TRBV19, with 9 bases lining up with TRBD1. V lost 6 bases to trimming and J lost 7 bases; unmatched junction nucleotides: 9. Per germline, CDR1 LNHDA and CDR2 SQIVND (reference sequence). The CDR3 extends over 14 amino acids. In DNA form, the CDR3 reads TGTGCCAGTAGGACCACAGGGGGCGGGGATGAAGCTTTCTTT. Translated, it gives CASRTTGGGDEAFF.

The chain employs TRBV18 and TRBJ2-7; the D is unclear. The CDR3 is 12 residues long. The V end lost 1 base, the J end lost 2 bases, and 3 bases lay between the germline ends. Germline V gives CDR1 KGHSH, CDR2 LQKENI. The CDR3 protein is CASSPLAYEQYF. The DNA for the CDR3 is TGTGCCAGCTCACCACTCGCCTACGAGCAGTACTTC.

The rearrangement joins TRBV6-5 to TRBJ1-1; weak D call: TRBD1 (6 bases). The V end was cut by 2 bases, the J end by 0 bases, with 10 bases between. CDR3 length: 15 amino acids. Germline CDR1 MNHEY, CDR2 SVGAGI. CDR3 sequence: CASSYDRPMNTEAFF. The CDR3 DNA sequence: TGTGCCAGCAGTTACGACAGGCCCATGAACACTGAAGCTTTCTTT.

This rearrangement joins TRBV15 to TRBJ2-3; 9 positions agree with TRBD1. Germline assignment: CDR1 LNHNV and CDR2 YYDKDF (reference sequence). V lost 7 bases and J lost 4; bases outside the gene matches: 9. CDR3 length: 15 amino acids. CDR3 sequence reads: CATNFGTGRADTQYF. For the CDR3, the DNA is TGTGCCACCAATTTCGGGACAGGGCGCGCAGATACGCAGTATTTT. Supplemented by reference TRBV15 and TRBJ2-3, the full variable domain reads DAMVIQNPRYQVTQFGKPVTLSCSQTLNHNVMYWYQQKSSQAPKLLFHYYDKDFNNEADTPDNFQSRRPNTSFCFLDIRSPGLGDTAMYLCATNFGTGRADTQYFGPGTRLTVL.

This clone has just one count. The V gene is TRBV7-2, the J gene TRBJ2-3, with 8 bases identical to TRBD1. The CDR3 is made up of 14 amino acids. CDR1 and CDR2 (germline): SGHTA, FQGNSA. The V gene end was trimmed by 5 bases and the J gene end by 4 bases; junction bases not matched to a gene: 5. This CDR3 is CASSPSGGSDTQYF. The CDR3 coding sequence is TGTGCCAGCAGCCCCTCAGGGGGCTCAGATACGCAGTATTTT.

Only a few counts were recorded for this clone. The rearrangement links TRBV6-5 to TRBJ1-1; D is perhaps TRBD1 (5 bases). Deletions cut 2 bases from V and 5 bases from J, with 9 bases between. The CDR3 runs to 13 residues. CDR1 is MNHEY, CDR2 SVGAGI, per germline. The CDR3 DNA is TGTGCCAGCAGTTACGGGGCAGGGACTGAAGCTTTCTTT. Protein: CASSYGAGTEAFF.